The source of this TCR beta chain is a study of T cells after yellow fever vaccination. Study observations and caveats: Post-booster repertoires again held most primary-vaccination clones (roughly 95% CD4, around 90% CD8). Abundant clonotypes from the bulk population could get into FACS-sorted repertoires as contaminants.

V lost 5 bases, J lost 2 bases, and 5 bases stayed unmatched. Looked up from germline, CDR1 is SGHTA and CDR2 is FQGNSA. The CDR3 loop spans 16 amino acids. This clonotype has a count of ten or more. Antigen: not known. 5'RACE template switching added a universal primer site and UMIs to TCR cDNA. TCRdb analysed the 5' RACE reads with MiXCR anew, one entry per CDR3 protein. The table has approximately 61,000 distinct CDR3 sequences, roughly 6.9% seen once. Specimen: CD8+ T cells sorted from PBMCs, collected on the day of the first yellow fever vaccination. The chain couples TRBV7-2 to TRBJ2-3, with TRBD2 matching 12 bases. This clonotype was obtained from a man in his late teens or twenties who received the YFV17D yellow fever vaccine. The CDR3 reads CASSVWTSGDTDTQYF. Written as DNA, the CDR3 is TGTGCCAGCAGCGTGTGGACTAGCGGGGACACAGATACGCAGTATTTT.